A selection of T cell receptor beta chains follows, all from one sample in a study of T cells in Graves' hyperthyroidism and ophthalmopathy. TCRdb passed the multiplex PCR reads through MiXCR, listing each CDR3 protein once. The sample lists 300,000 to 450,000 distinct CDR3 sequences, 20% to 25% occurring once. The specimen was blood. The receptors were sampled from a man over 45 with Graves' hyperthyroidism. The CDR3 runs from the conserved cysteine through the conserved F or W. Fields, in order: CDR3 DNA, CDR3 protein, J gene, clone size, D gene, V gene. The D gene is left open where the match is weak. Expanded clones get a size class; other rows say once, few or many, or leave the size out.

CDR3nt: TGTGCCAGCAGTGGACGGACCGCGAATGAGCAGTTCTTC
CDR3aa: CASSGRTANEQFF
j_gene: TRBJ2-1
abundance: NA
d_gene: NA
v_gene: TRBV6-1

CDR3nt: TGTGCCAGTAAGTTCGTGGGCAGGGGGAACACTGAAGCTTTCTTT
CDR3aa: CASKFVGRGNTEAFF
j_gene: TRBJ1-1
abundance: NA
d_gene: NA
v_gene: TRBV19

CDR3nt: TGTGCCAGCAGCTGGGGGAACAATGAGCAGTTCTTC
CDR3aa: CASSWGNNEQFF
j_gene: TRBJ2-1
abundance: many
d_gene: NA
v_gene: TRBV28

CDR3nt: TGTGCCAGCGTAGGACAGGGAAATAGCGGGATGCACACAGATACGCAGTATTTT
CDR3aa: CASVGQGNSGMHTDTQYF
j_gene: TRBJ2-3
abundance: many
d_gene: NA
v_gene: TRBV28

CDR3nt: TGTGCCAGCAGTACGGACCAGAGGCAGCCCCAGCATTTT
CDR3aa: CASSTDQRQPQHF
j_gene: TRBJ1-5
abundance: NA
d_gene: NA
v_gene: TRBV2

CDR3nt: TGTGCCAGCAGTTTATCTCCAGGGGAAGTCTATGGCTACACCTTC
CDR3aa: CASSLSPGEVYGYTF
j_gene: TRBJ1-2
abundance: many
d_gene: NA
v_gene: TRBV28

CDR3nt: TGCAGCGTTGGTGGACAGGGATCAGATACGCAGTATTTT
CDR3aa: CSVGGQGSDTQYF
j_gene: TRBJ2-3
abundance: many
d_gene: TRBD1
v_gene: TRBV29-1

CDR3nt: TGCAGTGCTAGAGCTGTCCGGCCCGGCACAGATACGCAGTATTTT
CDR3aa: CSARAVRPGTDTQYF
j_gene: TRBJ2-3
abundance: many
d_gene: NA
v_gene: TRBV20-1

CDR3nt: TGTGCCATCAGTGAGTCGACGGCCCAAGAGACCCAGTACTTC
CDR3aa: CAISESTAQETQYF
j_gene: TRBJ2-5
abundance: few
d_gene: NA
v_gene: TRBV10-3

CDR3nt: TGCGCCAGCAGCTTTGTGGACAGGACGTACAATGAGCAGTTCTTC
CDR3aa: CASSFVDRTYNEQFF
j_gene: TRBJ2-1
abundance: few
d_gene: TRBD1
v_gene: TRBV5-1

CDR3nt: TGTGCCAGCAGCTTAGCGCCCGGGACCCAGTACTTC
CDR3aa: CASSLAPGTQYF
j_gene: TRBJ2-5
abundance: many
d_gene: NA
v_gene: TRBV7-9

CDR3nt: TGTGCCAGCAGCGCCGGGACTAGAGCTCAAGAGACCCAGTACTTC
CDR3aa: CASSAGTRAQETQYF
j_gene: TRBJ2-5
abundance: few
d_gene: TRBD2
v_gene: TRBV7-9